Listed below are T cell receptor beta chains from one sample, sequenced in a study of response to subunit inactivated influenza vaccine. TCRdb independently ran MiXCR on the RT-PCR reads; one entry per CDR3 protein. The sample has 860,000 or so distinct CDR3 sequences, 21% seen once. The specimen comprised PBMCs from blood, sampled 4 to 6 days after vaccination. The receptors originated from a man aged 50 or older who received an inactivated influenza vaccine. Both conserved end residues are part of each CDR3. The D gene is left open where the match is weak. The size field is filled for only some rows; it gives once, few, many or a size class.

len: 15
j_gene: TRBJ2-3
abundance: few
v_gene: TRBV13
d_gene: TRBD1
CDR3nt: TGTGCCAGCAGCCTCCCGCAGGGGGCGAGGAATACGCAGTATTTT
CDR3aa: CASSLPQGARNTQYF

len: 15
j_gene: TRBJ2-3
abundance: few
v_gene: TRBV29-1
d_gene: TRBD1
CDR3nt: TGCAGCCTAATCCCCGGGACAGGGGGAGCAGATACGCAGTATTTT
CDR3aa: CSLIPGTGGADTQYF

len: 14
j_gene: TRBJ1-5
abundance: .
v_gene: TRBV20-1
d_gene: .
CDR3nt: TGCAGTGCTCGGGACCCGGCTGGCAATCAGCCCCAGCATTTT
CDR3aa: CSARDPAGNQPQHF

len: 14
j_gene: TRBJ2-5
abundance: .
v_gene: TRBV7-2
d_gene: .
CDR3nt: TGTGCCAGCAGCTTCAACGGGCGGCAAGAGACCCAGTACTTC
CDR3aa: CASSFNGRQETQYF

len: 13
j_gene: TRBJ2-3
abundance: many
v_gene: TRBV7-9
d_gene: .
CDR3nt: TGTGCCAGCAGCTTTCGAGGGACAGATACGCAGTATTTT
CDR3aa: CASSFRGTDTQYF

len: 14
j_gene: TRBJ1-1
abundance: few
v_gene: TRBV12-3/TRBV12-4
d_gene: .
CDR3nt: TGTGCCAGCAGTGTACAGGGTAGGTTCACTGAAGCTTTCTTT
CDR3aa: CASSVQGRFTEAFF

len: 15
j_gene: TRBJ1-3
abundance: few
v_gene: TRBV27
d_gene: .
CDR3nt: TGTGCCAGCAGTCAGACCCACGGGGTTGGAAACACCATATATTTT
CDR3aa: CASSQTHGVGNTIYF

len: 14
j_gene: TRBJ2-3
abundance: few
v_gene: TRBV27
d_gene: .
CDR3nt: TGTGCCAGCAGACGGGGGTACGGCACAGATACGCAGTATTTT
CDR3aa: CASRRGYGTDTQYF

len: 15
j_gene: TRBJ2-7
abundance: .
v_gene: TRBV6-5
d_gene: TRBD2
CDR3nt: TGTGCCAGCAGTACTCCAACTAGCGGAGCCGGGGAGCAGTACTTC
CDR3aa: CASSTPTSGAGEQYF

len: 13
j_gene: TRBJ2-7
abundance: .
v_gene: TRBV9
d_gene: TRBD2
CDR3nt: TGTGCCAGCAGCGGAAGCGGGAGGGGTGAGCAGTACTTC
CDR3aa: CASSGSGRGEQYF

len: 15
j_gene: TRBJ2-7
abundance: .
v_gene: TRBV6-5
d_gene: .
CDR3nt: TGTGCCAGCAGTTACTCGGGACGAGACGACTACGAGCAGTACTTC
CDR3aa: CASSYSGRDDYEQYF

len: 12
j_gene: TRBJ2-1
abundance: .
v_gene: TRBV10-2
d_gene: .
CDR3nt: TGCGCCAGCAGTGAAGAATTAATGGAGCAGTTCTTC
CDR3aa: CASSEELMEQFF

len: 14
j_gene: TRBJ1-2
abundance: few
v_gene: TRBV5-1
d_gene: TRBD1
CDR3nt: TGCGCCAGCAGCTGGACCGGGACAGGGGGCGGCTACACCTTC
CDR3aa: CASSWTGTGGGYTF

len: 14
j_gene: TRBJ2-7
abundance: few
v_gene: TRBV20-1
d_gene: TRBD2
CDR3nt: TGCAGTGCGGTACTAGCGGGAGCAGCCTACGAGCAGTACTTC
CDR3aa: CSAVLAGAAYEQYF

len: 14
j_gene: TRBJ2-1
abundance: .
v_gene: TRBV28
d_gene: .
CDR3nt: TGTGCCAGCAGTTTTGAGGGGGTATACAATGAGCAGTTCTTC
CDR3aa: CASSFEGVYNEQFF

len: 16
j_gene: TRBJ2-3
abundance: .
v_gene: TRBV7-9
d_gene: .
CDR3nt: TGTGCCAGCAGCCCATGGACAGCTGAGGGGGCAGATACGCAGTATTTT
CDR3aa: CASSPWTAEGADTQYF

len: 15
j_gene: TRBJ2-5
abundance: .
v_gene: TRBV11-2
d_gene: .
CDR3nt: TGTGCCAGCAGCTTGTCCCGGGCACCCCAAGAGACCCAGTACTTC
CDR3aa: CASSLSRAPQETQYF

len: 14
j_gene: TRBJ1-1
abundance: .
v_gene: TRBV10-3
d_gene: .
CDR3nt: TGTGCCATCAGTGAGTTTCAGGGAAGTACTGAAGCTTTCTTT
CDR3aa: CAISEFQGSTEAFF

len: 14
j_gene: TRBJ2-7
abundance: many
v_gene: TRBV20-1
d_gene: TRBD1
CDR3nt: TGCAGTGCTAGAGACCTTGACAGGGGCAACGAGCAGTACTTC
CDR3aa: CSARDLDRGNEQYF

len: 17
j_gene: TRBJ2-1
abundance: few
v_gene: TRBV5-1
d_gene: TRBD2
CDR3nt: TGCGCCAGCAGCTTGGAGAGGCGCGGGAGACACCGTAATGAGCAGTTCTTC
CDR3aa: CASSLERRGRHRNEQFF

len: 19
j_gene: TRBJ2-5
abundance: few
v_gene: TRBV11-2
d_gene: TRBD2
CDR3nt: TGTGCCAGCAGCCGACGTGGATGGCGGGGGGGGTCCCTCCAAGAGACCCAGTACTTC
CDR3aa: CASSRRGWRGGSLQETQYF

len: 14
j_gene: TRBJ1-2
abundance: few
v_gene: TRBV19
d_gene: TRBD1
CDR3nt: TGTGCCAGTAGACCACCGGACAGGGCCCATGGCTACACCTTC
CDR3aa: CASRPPDRAHGYTF

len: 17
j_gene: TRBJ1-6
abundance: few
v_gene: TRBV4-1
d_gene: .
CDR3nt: TGCGCCAGCAGCCAAGGGTCGGGCAGGGTCGTAAACTCACCCCTCCACTTT
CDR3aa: CASSQGSGRVVNSPLHF

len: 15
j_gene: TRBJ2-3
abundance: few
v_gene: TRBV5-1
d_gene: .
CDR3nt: TGCGCCAGCAGCCCCGGGGACCGGAGCACAGATACGCAGTATTTT
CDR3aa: CASSPGDRSTDTQYF